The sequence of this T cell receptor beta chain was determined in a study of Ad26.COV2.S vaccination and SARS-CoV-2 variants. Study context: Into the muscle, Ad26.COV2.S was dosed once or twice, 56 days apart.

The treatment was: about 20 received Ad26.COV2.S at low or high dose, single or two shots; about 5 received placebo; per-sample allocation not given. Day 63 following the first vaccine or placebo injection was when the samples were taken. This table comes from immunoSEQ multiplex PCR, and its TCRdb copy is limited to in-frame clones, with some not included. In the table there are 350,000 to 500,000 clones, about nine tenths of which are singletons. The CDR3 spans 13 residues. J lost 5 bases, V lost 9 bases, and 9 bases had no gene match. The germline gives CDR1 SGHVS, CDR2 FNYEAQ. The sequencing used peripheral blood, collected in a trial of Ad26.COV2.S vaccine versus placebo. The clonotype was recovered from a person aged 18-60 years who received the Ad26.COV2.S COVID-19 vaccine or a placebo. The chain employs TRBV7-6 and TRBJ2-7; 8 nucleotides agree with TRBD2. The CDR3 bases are TGTGCCAGTTCGGGAGGGGATTTCGACGAGCAGTACTTC. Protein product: CASSGGDFDEQYF.